Presented here are 20 T cell receptor beta chains from one specimen sequenced in a study of shared clonotypes between healthy human individuals. Only in-frame clones appear in the TCRdb table, and some are missing; sequencing was by immunoSEQ multiplex PCR. Of approximately 2.5 million clones detected, 90% to 95% appear once; the ten largest clones hold 0.11% to 0.15%. Specimen: naive CD4+ T cells sorted from blood. Subset reported: CD45RA+ positively selected. These receptor sequences come from a man aged 18-30 years in good health.

The V and J genes are TRBV18 and TRBJ2-3; 9 bases match TRBD1. The CDR3 is made up of 16 amino acids. Germline V gives CDR1 KGHSH, CDR2 LQKENI. Trimming took 6 bases from V and 1 from J; bases not matched to a gene: 8. The CDR3 sequence: CASSQLGQGGTDTQYF. CDR3 nucleotides: TGTGCCAGCTCCCAGTTGGGACAGGGTGGCACAGATACGCAGTATTTT.

With respect to this clone: In the same sample, other DNA sequences code for this CDR3. V and J are TRBV28 and TRBJ2-7; no clear D gene. Germline CDR1 is MDHEN and CDR2 is SYDVKM. V shed 4 bases and J shed 3 bases, with 4 bases lying between them. This CDR3 is built from 11 residues. The CDR3 DNA follows: TGTGCCAGCAGTTCACGCTACGAGCAGTACTTC. Residues: CASSSRYEQYF.

The V and J genes are TRBV4-3 and TRBJ2-1, with TRBD2 as a possible D gene (5 bases). This CDR3 comprises 16 residues. Trimming took 1 base from V and 4 from J, leaving 14 bases between them. Germline assignment: CDR1 LGHNA and CDR2 YSLEER. Here the CDR3 reads CASSQGRGLIYNEQFF. The CDR3 DNA is TGCGCCAGCAGCCAAGGACGCGGACTCATATACAATGAGCAGTTCTTC.

V usage is TRBV7-9 and J usage is TRBJ1-4, with a weak D call TRBD1 (6 bases). Germline V gene data show CDR1 as SEHNR and CDR2 as FQNEAQ (reference sequence). Trimming stripped 8 bases from V and 7 bases from J, with 17 bases between. This CDR3 has 14 residues. The chain's CDR3 is CASGSPRGTEKLFF. The CDR3 nucleotides read TGTGCCAGCGGCTCCCCCAGGGGAACTGAAAAACTGTTTTTT.

The chain is built from TRBV18 and TRBJ1-5; D not certain. The CDR3 is 14 residues long. CDR1 and CDR2 from the germline V gene are KGHSH and LQKENI. V was cut by 3 bases and J by 7 bases, with 13 bases left in between. CDR3 DNA: TGTGCCAGCTCACCGTCGTTCCCGGGGCAGCCCCAGCATTTT. Translation gives CASSPSFPGQPQHF.

Of note for this clone: Other nucleotide sequences from this sample produce the same CDR3. This chain joins TRBV2 and TRBJ1-1; D unresolved. Trimming cost V 4 bases and J 1 base, with 7 bases left between them. This CDR3 has 13 residues. Germline V CDR1 and CDR2: SNHLY, FYNNEI. Written as DNA, the CDR3 is TGTGCCAGCAGTGTAACGGGGAACACTGAAGCTTTCTTT. Its translation is CASSVTGNTEAFF. Full variable domain (outside the CDR3, taken from reference TRBV2 and TRBJ1-1): EPEVTQTPSHQVTQMGQEVILRCVPISNHLYFYWYRQILGQKVEFLVSFYNNEISEKSEIFDDQFSVERPDGSNFTLKIRSTKLEDSAMYFCASSVTGNTEAFFGQGTRLTVV.

J is TRBJ2-5 and V is TRBV18, with 7 bases aligning to TRBD2. The V gene's germline CDR1 is KGHSH and CDR2 LQKENI. The CDR3 runs to 15 residues. J gave up 5 bases and V 5 bases, and 11 bases lay outside the gene matches. CDR3 bases: TGTGCCAGCTCATTACTAGCGTCCAACTGGGAGACCCAGTACTTC. Its protein product is CASSLLASNWETQYF.

V usage is TRBV7-2 and J usage is TRBJ2-5, with D unresolved. The V and J ends lost 4 bases and 5 bases respectively, with 11 bases between them. The CDR3 totals 13 residues. CDR1 and CDR2 (germline): SGHTA, FQGNSA. The CDR3 sequence is CASSYLSGETQYF. CDR3 coding DNA: TGTGCCAGCAGCTACCTCTCTGGGGAGACCCAGTACTTC.

The chain combines TRBV7-6 with TRBJ1-1, with D unresolved. CDR3 length equals 13 residues. Germline V gene sequence: CDR1 SGHVS, CDR2 FNYEAQ. The V end lost 8 bases, the J end lost 1 base, and 11 bases lay between the germline ends. As DNA, the CDR3 is TGTGCCAGCGGGCTGGGGTCGAACACTGAAGCTTTCTTT. Its protein product is CASGLGSNTEAFF. The variable domain in full, completed from reference TRBV7-6 and TRBJ1-1, reads GAGVSQSPRYKVTKRGQDVALRCDPISGHVSLYWYRQALGQGPEFLTYFNYEAQQDKSGLPNDRFSAERPEGSISTLTIQRTEQRDSAMYRCASGLGSNTEAFFGQGTRLTVV.

The gene calls are TRBV27 and TRBJ1-5, with a tentative D call TRBD1 (5 bases). V shed 2 bases and J shed 9 bases, with 8 bases lying between them. The V gene's germline CDR1 is MNHEY and CDR2 SMNVEV (reference sequence). The CDR3 is 12 residues long. CDR3 nucleotide sequence: TGTGCCAGCAGTTTAACAGGAGGGCCCCAGCATTTT. Translation: CASSLTGGPQHF.

Note on this clone: At one boundary the junction diverges from the germline segment, which might be a read error. The rearrangement links TRBV7-2 to TRBJ1-6; D is possibly TRBD1 (6 bases). The CDR3 has 15 amino acids. Germline V gene lookup returns CDR1 SGHTA and CDR2 FQGNSA. The CDR3 loop is CASSYETGVGVHFYF. The CDR3 nucleotides are TGTGCCAGCAGCTACGAGACAGGCGTTGGAGTCCATTTCTACTTT.

The CDR3 reads CSAGTSAYEQYF. The CDR3 DNA reads TGCAGCGCTGGGACTAGCGCCTACGAGCAGTACTTC. The rearrangement joins TRBV29-1 to TRBJ2-7; 10 bases are shared with TRBD2. The length of the CDR3 is 12 residues. Germline V gene data show CDR1 as SQVTM and CDR2 as ANQGSEA. J lost 2 bases, V lost 7 bases, and 2 bases had no gene match.

The chain links TRBV28 to TRBJ2-3; 8 nucleotides match TRBD2. Germline lookup yields CDR1 MDHEN and CDR2 SYDVKM. V gave up 8 bases and J gave up 2 bases; unmatched junction bases: 12. The CDR3 has 16 residues. The chain's CDR3 is CASSPHGGGPTDTQYF. Written as DNA, the CDR3 is TGTGCCAGCTCCCCTCACGGCGGGGGGCCCACAGATACGCAGTATTTT.

This clone was seen more than once but under ten times. The rearrangement joins TRBV11-2 to TRBJ1-4, with D uncertain. V shed 5 bases and J shed 10 bases, with 8 bases lying between them. Per the germline V gene, CDR1 is SGHAT and CDR2 is FQNNGV. This CDR3 is 11 amino acids long. The CDR3: CASSLGGKLFF. The CDR3 region has the DNA TGTGCCAGCAGCCTAGGAGGAAAACTGTTTTTT.

The rearrangement joins TRBV25-1 to TRBJ2-3; D possibly uses TRBD1 or TRBD2 (6 bases each). The CDR3 spans 12 residues. Germline V gives CDR1 MGHDK, CDR2 SYGVNS. V lost 3 bases to trimming and J lost 14 bases, with 15 bases between them. Here the CDR3 reads CASSEGLSGAYF. CDR3 bases: TGTGCCAGCAGTGAGGGACTGTCGGGGGCGTATTTT.

V gene TRBV13 combines with J gene TRBJ2-5, with D possibly matching TRBD2 (6 bases). This CDR3 has 15 amino acids. Germline-derived CDR1 and CDR2 are PRHDT and FYEKMQ (reference sequence). V was cut by 1 base and J by 11 bases, with 20 bases left in between. CDR3 protein: CASSLAPGDPGRQYF. The CDR3 coding sequence is TGTGCCAGCAGCTTAGCACCGGGGGACCCCGGTCGGCAGTACTTC.

This sequence joins TRBV10-1 and TRBJ1-1; D is ambiguous. This CDR3 is built from 12 residues. Germline values: CDR1 WNHNN, CDR2 SYGVQD (reference sequence). The ends were cut back, 7 bases at V and 0 bases at J, with 6 bases in the middle. In DNA form, the CDR3 reads TGCGCCAGCAACGGGATGAACACTGAAGCTTTCTTT. As protein: CASNGMNTEAFF.

This chain joins TRBV10-3 and TRBJ2-2; 7 positions agree with TRBD2. The V gene's germline CDR1 is ENHRY and CDR2 SYGVKD. V shed 3 bases and J 5 bases; nucleotides not matched to a gene: 6. This CDR3 region has 15 residues. CDR3 residues: CAISDGGSRTGELFF. As DNA, the CDR3 is TGTGCCATCAGTGATGGCGGGAGTCGGACCGGGGAGCTGTTTTTT.

This rearrangement joins TRBV2 to TRBJ1-1; D uncertain. Germline V gene lookup returns CDR1 SNHLY and CDR2 FYNNEI. V lost 1 base, J lost 7 bases, and 16 bases lay in between. This CDR3 comprises 15 residues. In DNA, the CDR3 is TGTGCCAGCAGTGAAGGTTGGGCAGGCCGGGATGAAGCTTTCTTT. Amino acids: CASSEGWAGRDEAFF.

The chain employs TRBV5-1 and TRBJ2-7; D is unresolved. Germline CDR1 SGHRS, CDR2 YFSETQ. The CDR3 consists of 14 residues. Trimming pared 0 bases from V and 2 bases from J, leaving 9 bases between. This CDR3 is CASSLDGITYEQYF. CDR3 in DNA: TGCGCCAGCAGCTTGGATGGAATCACCTACGAGCAGTACTTC.